These 32 T cell receptor beta chains share one sample of origin, sequenced in a study of T cells in localized non-small cell lung cancer. TCRdb's copy holds only in-frame clones and misses some; the assay was immunoSEQ multiplex PCR. The sample has about 70,000 clones, roughly 80% seen once. The starting material was peripheral blood, obtained before any cancer treatment. Every receptor here comes from a female donor at least 60 years old with stage I lung adenocarcinoma.

The chain employs TRBV6-5 and TRBJ1-5; D unclear. Germline CDR1 is MNHEY and CDR2 is SVGAGI. The ends were cut back, 6 bases at V and 9 bases at J, with 21 bases in the middle. CDR3 length: 15 residues. In DNA form, the CDR3 reads TGTGCCAGCAGCCCAACCTCTCGGGCAATTGGGCCCCAGCATTTT. It is translated as CASSPTSRAIGPQHF.

The chain employs TRBV11-2 and TRBJ2-5, with 9 nucleotides matching TRBD2. The junction had 2 bases not matched to a gene; V was cut back by 0 bases and J by 0 bases. Per the germline V gene, CDR1 is SGHAT and CDR2 is FQNNGV. The CDR3 length is 16 residues. In DNA form, the CDR3 reads TGTGCCAGCAGCTTAGAGGCTAGCGGGGACCAAGAGACCCAGTACTTC. Translation: CASSLEASGDQETQYF.

This sequence joins TRBV19 and TRBJ1-1; 9 bases align to TRBD1. This CDR3 has 15 residues. Germline values: CDR1 LNHDA, CDR2 SQIVND (reference sequence). With V trimmed by 3 bases and J by 5 bases, 7 bases remained unmatched. The CDR3 is CASSIPGQGFTEAFF. As DNA, the CDR3 is TGTGCCAGTAGTATCCCGGGACAGGGTTTTACTGAAGCTTTCTTT.

The chain uses TRBV7-2 and TRBJ1-5, with unresolved D. Germline V gene sequence: CDR1 SGHTA, CDR2 FQGNSA. CDR3 length: 15 amino acids. V lost 3 bases and J lost 2, with 11 bases in between. The CDR3 coding sequence is TGTGCCAGCAGCTTGGGAAGGGCCGGCAATCAGCCCCAGCATTTT. This encodes CASSLGRAGNQPQHF.

Points on this clone: A read error may account for a junction end that differs from germline. This sequence joins TRBV5-1 and TRBJ2-2; TRBD1 matches at 7 bases. The V gene's germline CDR1 is SGHRS and CDR2 YFSETQ. There are 15 residues in the CDR3. CDR3 residues: CASSITGVNAGELFF. For the CDR3, the DNA is TGCGCCAGCAGCATAACAGGGGTGAACGCCGGGGAGCTGTTTTTT.

The V and J genes are TRBV2 and TRBJ1-4; D gene uncertain. Trimming took 6 bases from V and 8 from J, leaving 10 bases between them. The CDR3 consists of 12 residues. Germline V gene data show CDR1 as SNHLY and CDR2 as FYNNEI. The CDR3: CASRRLVEKLFF. The CDR3 DNA reads TGTGCCAGCAGGAGATTGGTAGAAAAACTGTTTTTT.

This sequence joins TRBV13 and TRBJ1-1; 8 bases are shared with TRBD1. Germline lookup yields CDR1 PRHDT and CDR2 FYEKMQ (reference sequence). The V and J ends lost 5 bases and 3 bases, in that order; junction bases with no gene match: 8. CDR3 length: 15 residues. This CDR3 is CASSLQTGADTEAFF. The CDR3 DNA reads TGTGCCAGCAGCCTACAGACAGGGGCGGACACTGAAGCTTTCTTT.

This rearrangement joins TRBV6-1 to TRBJ1-1, with D perhaps matching TRBD1 (5 bases). V lost 4 bases to trimming and J lost 3 bases, with 12 bases between them. Germline CDR1 reads MNHNS; CDR2 reads SASEGT. The CDR3 has 14 residues. The CDR3 sequence: CASSGSEGHTEAFF. The CDR3 DNA sequence: TGTGCCAGCAGTGGCAGTGAGGGGCACACTGAAGCTTTCTTT.

V gene TRBV19 combines with J gene TRBJ2-1, with 8 bases matching TRBD2. V dropped 4 bases and J dropped 8; count of bases not matched to a gene: 10. Germline V gene sequence: CDR1 LNHDA, CDR2 SQIVND (reference sequence). The CDR3 length is 15 residues. The CDR3 here is CASSRVAGLNYEQFF. In DNA form, the CDR3 reads TGTGCCAGTAGTAGGGTAGCGGGATTGAACTATGAGCAGTTCTTC.

The chain has TRBV7-3 and TRBJ2-1; a possible D gene is TRBD2 (5 bases). V was cut by 2 bases and J by 16 bases, with 15 bases left in between. Germline V CDR1 and CDR2: SGHTA, FQGTGA. The CDR3 has 12 residues. The CDR3 DNA follows: TGTGCCAGCAGCTTAGACGCCGGGGATCAATTCTTC. It codes for CASSLDAGDQFF.

This clone was seen only a few times. The J gene is TRBJ2-2, the V gene TRBV28, with D perhaps being TRBD1 or TRBD2 (5 bases each). The V gene's germline CDR1 is MDHEN and CDR2 SYDVKM. The CDR3 has 16 residues. V lost 3 bases and J 4 bases, leaving 15 bases between the germline ends. In DNA, the CDR3 is TGTGCCAGCAGTTTTAGAGGGGAGTGGGGCACCGGGGAGCTGTTTTTT. Translated, it gives CASSFRGEWGTGELFF.

The chain recombines TRBV9 with TRBJ2-5, with 9 bases fitting TRBD2. The germline gives CDR1 SGDLS, CDR2 YYNGEE. There are 15 residues in the CDR3. Trimming removed 0 bases from V and 4 bases from J; junction bases left unmatched: 4. This chain's CDR3 is CASSVEGTSLETQYF. The CDR3 bases are TGTGCCAGCAGCGTAGAAGGGACTAGCTTAGAGACCCAGTACTTC.

The J gene is TRBJ1-1, the V gene TRBV29-1; TRBD1 is a possible D gene (5 bases). V was cut by 4 bases and J by 4 bases, with 13 bases left in between. Germline V gene sequence: CDR1 SQVTM, CDR2 ANQGSEA. The CDR3 length is 13 residues. CDR3 sequence reads: CSVAGGKSTEAFF. The CDR3 DNA reads TGCAGCGTTGCCGGGGGGAAAAGCACTGAAGCTTTCTTT.

This chain links TRBV5-1 with TRBJ1-2, with D unresolved. V was cut by 4 bases and J by 3 bases, with 10 bases left in between. Per germline, CDR1 SGHRS and CDR2 YFSETQ. The CDR3 is 13 residues long. The DNA of the CDR3 is TGCGCCAGCAGCGTCGACCGGGACTATGGCTACACCTTC. This gives the protein CASSVDRDYGYTF.

The chain links TRBV11-3 to TRBJ2-3, with TRBD2 matching 12 bases. Germline V CDR1 and CDR2: SGHNT, YENEEA. V shed 6 bases and J 2 bases; nucleotides not matched to a gene: 6. The CDR3 is 16 residues long. DNA for the CDR3: TGTGCCAGCAGAAAGACTAGCGGGGGTTTCACAGATACGCAGTATTTT. As protein: CASRKTSGGFTDTQYF.

The chain employs TRBV19 and TRBJ2-7, with D tentatively TRBD2 (5 bases). The CDR3 has 15 amino acids. V was cut by 10 bases and J by 0 bases, with 19 bases left in between. Germline lookup yields CDR1 LNHDA and CDR2 SQIVND (reference sequence). As DNA, the CDR3 is TGTGCCACTCGAAACCGAGCGGCAAGCTCCTACGAGCAGTACTTC. Protein sequence: CATRNRAASSYEQYF.

This chain connects TRBV27 to TRBJ1-1, with TRBD1 identical over 7 bases. In germline, CDR1 is MNHEY, CDR2 SMNVEV (reference sequence). The J segment lost 7 bases and the V segment lost 1 base, leaving 3 bases of the junction unmatched. CDR3 length: 13 residues. CDR3 in DNA: TGTGCCAGCAGTTTATTTCAGGGGGATGAAGCTTTCTTT. Encoded protein: CASSLFQGDEAFF.

This chain links TRBV15 with TRBJ2-7, with D tentatively TRBD1 (5 bases). The CDR3 length is 14 residues. Looked up from germline, CDR1 is LNHNV and CDR2 is YYDKDF (reference sequence). V lost 2 bases and J lost 1, with 9 bases in between. The CDR3 DNA follows: TGTGCCACCAGCAGATCGTCAGGGTCCTACGAGCAGTACTTC. It codes for CATSRSSGSYEQYF.

This chain uses TRBV5-5 with TRBJ1-5, with unresolved D. CDR3 length: 13 amino acids. Trimming took off 0 bases at V and 1 base at J, with 2 bases between the two ends. Germline V gene data show CDR1 as SGHKS and CDR2 as YYEKEE (reference sequence). The CDR3 protein is CASSLDSNQPQHF. The CDR3 bases are TGTGCCAGCAGCTTGGACAGCAATCAGCCCCAGCATTTT.

V usage is TRBV7-8 and J usage is TRBJ2-3; tentatively, D is TRBD2 (7 bases). Trimming pared 1 base from V and 1 base from J, leaving 15 bases between. Germline values: CDR1 SGHVS, CDR2 FQNEAQ. This CDR3 has 17 amino acids. CDR3: CASSLVAGAFGTDTQYF. CDR3 DNA: TGTGCCAGCAGCTTAGTTGCGGGGGCATTTGGCACAGATACGCAGTATTTT.

This sequence joins TRBV5-1 and TRBJ2-3; 10 nucleotides agree with TRBD1. This CDR3 contains 17 residues. J was trimmed by 1 base and V by 5 bases; bases with no gene match: 10. In germline, CDR1 is SGHRS, CDR2 YFSETQ. CDR3 sequence: CASSFPSGTGGTDTQYF. CDR3 nucleotides: TGCGCCAGCAGTTTTCCCTCCGGGACAGGGGGCACAGATACGCAGTATTTT.

This clone was counted only a few times. This same CDR3 is encoded by further DNA sequences in the sample. This sequence joins TRBV7-2 and TRBJ2-2; 9 nucleotides agree with TRBD1. The germline V gene encodes CDR1 SGHTA and CDR2 FQGNSA. The CDR3 spans 16 residues. Unmatched junction bases numbered 3, after V lost 3 bases and J lost 1 base. The CDR3, as DNA: TGTGCCAGCAGCTTCCCGGGACAGGGGAACACCGGGGAGCTGTTTTTT. Its translation is CASSFPGQGNTGELFF.

The sample holds one count of this clone. This sequence joins TRBV2 and TRBJ2-5; D unclear. The germline V and J ends were trimmed by 6 bases and 0 bases, with 8 bases remaining between them. This CDR3 has 13 residues. Germline V gives CDR1 SNHLY, CDR2 FYNNEI. CDR3 nucleotide sequence: TGTGCCAGCAGCGACCGGGACCAAGAGACCCAGTACTTC. Its translation is CASSDRDQETQYF.

The gene calls are TRBV7-9 and TRBJ1-3; 7 bases align to TRBD1. Germline loops: CDR1 SEHNR, CDR2 FQNEAQ (reference sequence). V shed 5 bases, J shed 4 bases, and the junction held 8 bases outside the gene matches. This CDR3 is 15 amino acids long. The chain's CDR3 is CASSPTGEAGNTIYF. DNA of the CDR3: TGTGCCAGCAGCCCTACAGGGGAGGCAGGAAACACCATATATTTT.

The chain couples TRBV7-3 to TRBJ2-7; D is uncertain. Germline assignment: CDR1 SGHTA and CDR2 FQGTGA. This CDR3 is built from 13 residues. V lost 3 bases and J 4 bases, leaving 10 bases between the germline ends. This chain's CDR3 is CASSLGVRYEQYF. Written as DNA, the CDR3 is TGTGCCAGCAGCTTGGGCGTCCGATACGAGCAGTACTTC.

CDR3 protein: CASSLAIEKLFF. The DNA for the CDR3 is TGTGCCAGCAGCTTAGCCATTGAAAAACTGTTTTTT. This rearrangement joins TRBV11-2 to TRBJ1-4; D gene ambiguous. There are 12 residues in the CDR3. V dropped 1 base and J dropped 7 bases, with 4 bases sitting between them. Germline CDR1 reads SGHAT; CDR2 reads FQNNGV.

The chain uses TRBV29-1 and TRBJ2-7; D is possibly TRBD2 (6 bases). Trimming removed 7 bases at V and 2 bases at J, with 12 bases between. The germline V gene has CDR1 SQVTM and CDR2 ANQGSEA. This CDR3 comprises 12 residues. The CDR3 sequence: CSAEGTTYEQYF. In DNA, the CDR3 is TGCAGCGCGGAGGGGACCACCTACGAGCAGTACTTC.

V gene TRBV18 combines with J gene TRBJ2-1; 9 bases are a match to TRBD1. The CDR3 spans 17 residues. The junction had 14 bases not matched to a gene; V was cut back by 5 bases and J by 6 bases. CDR1 and CDR2 from the germline V gene are KGHSH and LQKENI. The CDR3 DNA is TGTGCCAGCTCATCGCCCGAACCGGGACAGGGCCTCAATGAGCAGTTCTTC. Residues: CASSSPEPGQGLNEQFF.

To note about this clone: One junction end does not reproduce the germline sequence, and a read error may be involved. The rearrangement uses TRBV4-2 and TRBJ2-7; TRBD2 is a possible D gene (6 bases). The CDR3 loop spans 12 amino acids. Germline V gene sequence: CDR1 LGHNA, CDR2 YNFKEQ. Written as DNA, the CDR3 is TGTGCCAGCAGCCAAGGGGGTCGGGACTCCGTCTTC. As protein: CASSQGGRDSVF.

The chain employs TRBV5-1 and TRBJ1-1; D unresolved. Between the trimmed V and J ends, which lost 2 bases and 6 bases, there was a span of 8 bases. Germline values: CDR1 SGHRS, CDR2 YFSETQ. This CDR3 contains 12 residues. CDR3 sequence: CASSFQESEAFF. The CDR3 DNA reads TGCGCCAGCAGCTTCCAGGAATCTGAAGCTTTCTTT.

This clone is medium-sized. The chain uses TRBV6-1 and TRBJ2-7; 7 bases are shared with TRBD2. V trimming: 5 bases; J trimming: 0 bases; junction bases outside the gene matches: 4. The CDR3 runs 14 residues. The V gene's germline CDR1 is MNHNS and CDR2 SASEGT. The CDR3 sequence is CASSNGGSSYEQYF. CDR3 DNA: TGTGCCAGCAGTAACGGGGGGAGCTCCTACGAGCAGTACTTC.

This chain connects TRBV7-3 to TRBJ1-2, with TRBD1 matching 9 bases. The ends lost 3 bases at V and 6 bases at J; junction bases unmatched: 5. This CDR3 has 14 amino acids. CDR1 is SGHTA and CDR2 is FQGTGA in the germline V gene. In DNA form, the CDR3 reads TGTGCCAGCAGCTTTTCGGGACAGGGCCATGGCTACACCTTC. Protein sequence: CASSFSGQGHGYTF.